A selection of T cell receptor beta chains follows, all from one sample in a study of CD8 T cells in ankylosing spondylitis. One entry per CDR3 protein results from TCRdb running MiXCR on the 5' RACE reads. This sample has some 220,000 distinct CDR3 sequences; 7% to 10% occur once, and the top ten carry around 5.1%. Sequenced input: blood, either unsorted or a sorted T cell fraction (not recorded which). The receptor set was obtained from a female donor with ankylosing spondylitis or in good health (not recorded which). CDR3s include the opening cysteine and the closing phenylalanine or tryptophan. The order of the fields is V gene, J gene, clone size, CDR3 length, D gene, CDR3 DNA, CDR3 protein. A D gene is named only where the DNA matches it firmly. Only part of the rows carry a size: once, few, many, or a class if the clone is expanded.

TRBV5-1	TRBJ1-1	many	16	TRBD1	TGCGCCAGCAGCCTATTTACAGGGGTGGGGGGCACTGAAGCTTTCTTT	CASSLFTGVGGTEAFF
TRBV7-2	TRBJ2-1	many	17	NA	TGTGCCAGCAGCCAGAAAAGGGGGCGCGGGAGCGACAATGAGCAGTTCTTC	CASSQKRGRGSDNEQFF
TRBV5-1	TRBJ2-7	many	14	NA	TGCGCCAGCAGCTTGGCCCCGGACCTCGGCGAGCAGTACTTC	CASSLAPDLGEQYF
TRBV5-1	TRBJ2-2	many	15	NA	TGCGCCAGCAGCGTCGTTCCGGAGCCCACCGGGGAGCTGTTTTTT	CASSVVPEPTGELFF
TRBV24-1	TRBJ2-3	many	12	NA	TGTGCCACCAGTGATCCCGAGGATACGCAGTATTTT	CATSDPEDTQYF
TRBV30	TRBJ2-5	many	16	TRBD2	TGTGCCTGGAGTGCTGAGGGAGGGCCCTGGGGAGAGACCCAGTACTTC	CAWSAEGGPWGETQYF
TRBV19	TRBJ2-1	many	14	TRBD2	TGTGCCAGTAGTATAGCGGGAGGCCTGAATGAGCAGTTCTTC	CASSIAGGLNEQFF
TRBV9	TRBJ2-5	many	16	NA	TGTGCCAGCAGCGTAGATATTGGGGGCTTCCAAGAGACCCAGTACTTC	CASSVDIGGFQETQYF
TRBV12-3/TRBV12-4	TRBJ2-6	NA	14	NA	TGTGCCAGCAGGGTAATCTCTGGGGCCAACGTCCTGACTTTC	CASRVISGANVLTF
TRBV7-9	TRBJ2-5	NA	14	NA	TGTGCCAGCAGCCCCCTCAAGCGGCAAGAGACCCAGTACTTC	CASSPLKRQETQYF
TRBV20-1	TRBJ2-7	few	15	TRBD2	TGCAGTGCTAGAGATAGCACTAGCGGGAGACCCGAGCAGTACTTC	CSARDSTSGRPEQYF
TRBV7-9	TRBJ2-7	many	12	TRBD2	TGTGCCAGCGGGAGGGTCACCTACGAGCAGTACTTC	CASGRVTYEQYF
TRBV7-9	TRBJ2-5	NA	13	NA	TGTGCCAGCAGCTTAGAAGGATCGGAGACCCAGTACTTC	CASSLEGSETQYF
TRBV4-2	TRBJ2-7	NA	16	TRBD2	TGTGCCAGCAGCCAAGATGTGAGCGGGAAGAAGGGCGAGCAGTACTTC	CASSQDVSGKKGEQYF
TRBV6-1	TRBJ1-4	many	14	NA	TGTGCCAGCAGTCCCGGGACTATCAATGAAAAACTGTTTTTT	CASSPGTINEKLFF
TRBV15	TRBJ2-7	NA	15	TRBD2	TGTGCCACCAGCGTTAGCGGGCCGAGCTCCTACGAGCAGTACTTC	CATSVSGPSSYEQYF
TRBV6-6	TRBJ2-7	few	13	NA	TGTGCCAGCAGTTACTCGCTAGTCTACGAGCAGTACTTC	CASSYSLVYEQYF
TRBV18	TRBJ1-4	few	15	NA	TGTGCCAGCTCACTTGTCCGGGCCAGTAATGAAAAACTGTTTTTT	CASSLVRASNEKLFF
TRBV28	TRBJ2-3	many	15	TRBD1	TGTGCCAGCAGGGAACAGGGGGTCAGGGTAGATACGCAGTATTTT	CASREQGVRVDTQYF
TRBV20-1	TRBJ1-1	many	15	NA	TGCAGTGCTAGAGATCGGGGTCGTACGGTAACTGAAGCTTTCTTT	CSARDRGRTVTEAFF
TRBV7-9	TRBJ2-1	many	15	NA	TGTGCCAGCAGCTTAGCGGGAGCTCCCTACAATGAGCAGTTCTTC	CASSLAGAPYNEQFF
TRBV7-2	TRBJ2-2	NA	15	NA	TGTGCCAGCCCCTTGACCTCCGATTGGACCGGGGAGCTGTTTTTT	CASPLTSDWTGELFF
TRBV7-9	TRBJ2-1	NA	14	NA	TGTGCCAGCAGCCTGGTGGCGAACGGGGGTGAGCAGTTCTTC	CASSLVANGGEQFF
TRBV5-1	TRBJ2-5	many	14	NA	TGCGCCAGCAGCTTGGTGCTTCCCCAAGAGACCCAGTACTTC	CASSLVLPQETQYF
TRBV6-1	TRBJ2-1	many	16	TRBD2	TGTGCCACTTCTCTCCGGGGGCTAGCGGGAGGTGGTGAGCAGTTCTTC	CATSLRGLAGGGEQFF
TRBV5-1	TRBJ2-7	NA	14	NA	TGCGCCAGCCGCTACGGGACTCCAAGGGACGAGCAGTACTTC	CASRYGTPRDEQYF
TRBV5-6	TRBJ1-5	many	15	TRBD1	TGTGCCAGCAGCTCCGGACAGGTTATCGGGCAGCCCCAGCATTTT	CASSSGQVIGQPQHF
TRBV20-1	TRBJ2-6	many	18	NA	TGCAGTGCTAGAGATCTCGGGGGACAGAGCTCTGGGGCCAACGTCCTGACTTTC	CSARDLGGQSSGANVLTF
TRBV3-1	TRBJ2-7	many	17	TRBD2	TGTGCCAGCAGCCCGTCGCCCGTGGGTAGCGGGAGGGATGAGCAGTACTTC	CASSPSPVGSGRDEQYF
TRBV12-3/TRBV12-4	TRBJ2-3	NA	18	TRBD2	TGTGCCATCAGTTTAGCCGCCGCCCGACTAGCGGCCACAGATACGCAGTATTTT	CAISLAAARLAATDTQYF
TRBV28	TRBJ2-7	many	13	NA	TGTGCCAGCCGCGACGTGAGCTCCTACGAGCAGTACTTC	CASRDVSSYEQYF
TRBV2	TRBJ2-5	many	12	NA	TGTGCCAGCACTCGCAGTCTAGAGACCCAGTACTTC	CASTRSLETQYF
TRBV10-3	TRBJ1-2	many	12	NA	TGTGCCACTTATCGGACCCTCGTGGGCTACACCTTC	CATYRTLVGYTF
TRBV4-3	TRBJ1-1	many	16	NA	TGCGCCAGCAGCCAGGATAGGGACACGTGGGGGACTGAAGCTTTCTTT	CASSQDRDTWGTEAFF
TRBV10-2	TRBJ2-7	many	15	TRBD1	TGCGCCAGCAGTGGCGTTACAGGGGGCCGGGCCGAGCAGTACTTC	CASSGVTGGRAEQYF
TRBV10-3	TRBJ2-3	many	15	NA	TGTGCCATCAGCGTTACTAGCCCCGCGGGGGATACGCAGTATTTT	CAISVTSPAGDTQYF
TRBV10-2	TRBJ2-3	NA	14	NA	TGCGCCAGCAGTGATCTCGTTATTGGCGGTACGCAGTATTTT	CASSDLVIGGTQYF
TRBV7-6	TRBJ2-1	few	16	TRBD2	TGTGCCAGCAGCGCCCGGACTAGGGCAAGGATAAATGAGCAGTTCTTC	CASSARTRARINEQFF
TRBV20-1	TRBJ2-5	many	12	NA	TGCAGTGCTAGTCGCAATCAAGAGACCCAGTACTTC	CSASRNQETQYF
TRBV30	TRBJ2-3	few	14	TRBD2	TGTGCCTGGAGTGTGTCTGCGGGAGTTTCTACGCAGTATTTT	CAWSVSAGVSTQYF
TRBV6-2/TRBV6-3	TRBJ2-1	many	15	TRBD2	TGTGCCAGCAGTCGAACTAGCGGGAGGACCAATGAGCAGTTCTTC	CASSRTSGRTNEQFF
TRBV27	TRBJ1-5	many	13	NA	TGTGCCAGCTCACCACATAGCAATCAGCCCCAGCATTTT	CASSPHSNQPQHF
TRBV20-1	TRBJ1-4	many	14	NA	TGCAGTGCTAGAGATCCCCGGACGGTGGAAAAACTGTTTTTT	CSARDPRTVEKLFF
TRBV5-4	TRBJ2-3	NA	17	TRBD2	TGTGCCAGCAGCCGGGGACTAGCGGGAGTTGCGACAGATACGCAGTATTTT	CASSRGLAGVATDTQYF
TRBV7-2	TRBJ2-5	few	16	TRBD1	TGTGCCAGCAGCTCATCCCTCGGACAGGGTAAAGAGACCCAGTACTTC	CASSSSLGQGKETQYF
TRBV20-1	TRBJ1-4	many	14	NA	TGCAGTGCTAGTAGCGGTCTAGATGGTGAAAAACTGTTTTTT	CSASSGLDGEKLFF
TRBV6-5	TRBJ1-2	many	13	NA	TGTGCCAGCAGTTATACAGGGTTTATGGGCTACACCTTC	CASSYTGFMGYTF
TRBV4-3	TRBJ2-5	few	19	TRBD2	TGCGCCAGCAGCCAAGCGTATGTGCTAGCGGGAGTTGGGCAAGAGACCCAGTACTTC	CASSQAYVLAGVGQETQYF
TRBV5-1	TRBJ2-1	many	19	NA	TGCGCCAGCAGCCGGGACCAGAGAGAGTCTGGTTCCTCCTACAATGAGCAGTTCTTC	CASSRDQRESGSSYNEQFF
TRBV20-1	TRBJ1-2	many	13	NA	TGCAGTGCCGTAAGGCCTGGTTTTGGGGGCTACACCTTC	CSAVRPGFGGYTF
TRBV29-1	TRBJ2-1	NA	16	TRBD1	TGCAGCGTTGAGGGACAGGGAGTAAAATCGGGCAATGAGCAGTTCTTC	CSVEGQGVKSGNEQFF
TRBV29-1	TRBJ1-2	many	14	NA	TGCAGCGTTGTGGGGGACGGGACCACTGTGGGGTACACCTTC	CSVVGDGTTVGYTF
TRBV6-2/TRBV6-3	TRBJ2-7	many	20	NA	TGTGCCAGCAGTTATAACCCAGCTTTACGTCCTTATCCAAGCTCCTACGAGCAGTACTTC	CASSYNPALRPYPSSYEQYF
TRBV29-1	TRBJ1-2	many	15	TRBD1	TGCAGCGTTGATCGGGGACAGGGTAGGCAGTATGGCTACACCTTC	CSVDRGQGRQYGYTF
TRBV12-3/TRBV12-4	TRBJ2-3	many	15	NA	TGTGCCAGCAACTCCCTCGAATCTAGCACAGATACGCAGTATTTT	CASNSLESSTDTQYF